This T cell receptor (beta chain) comes out of a study of CD8+ T cells in alopecia areata. Overall study context: Treated patients received oral tofacitinib, 5 to 10 mg twice daily. Study-wide results and limits: More clonal than normal scalp was lesional scalp, particularly alopecia totalis/universalis. Scalp specimens additionally yield sequences from normal skin's resident alphabeta T cells.

The treatment is: oral pan-JAK inhibitor, 5-10 mg twice daily. Alopecia areata patients provided lesional scalp punch biopsies and peripheral blood, both collected for the study. Germline V gives CDR1 LNHNV, CDR2 YYDKDF (reference sequence). CDR3 length equals 16 residues. Trimming removed 3 bases from V and 4 bases from J, with 16 bases in between. Extracted RNA was reverse transcribed into cDNA, the sequencing template. Clones were sequenced by immunoSEQ multiplex PCR, and TCRdb holds only the in-frame ones, with some missing. The sample has approximately 140,000 clones, roughly 80% seen once. Regarding this clone: Its antigen remains unidentified.

The specimen comprised CD8+ T cells sorted from blood, sampled at week 4, from a patient treated with tofacitinib. The V call is TRBV15, the J call TRBJ1-5; D is unclear. The sequence was obtained from a human donor with alopecia areata. The CDR3 region is CATSRRSRSENQPQHF. As DNA, the CDR3 is TGTGCCACCAGCAGGAGGTCCCGCAGCGAGAATCAGCCCCAGCATTTT.